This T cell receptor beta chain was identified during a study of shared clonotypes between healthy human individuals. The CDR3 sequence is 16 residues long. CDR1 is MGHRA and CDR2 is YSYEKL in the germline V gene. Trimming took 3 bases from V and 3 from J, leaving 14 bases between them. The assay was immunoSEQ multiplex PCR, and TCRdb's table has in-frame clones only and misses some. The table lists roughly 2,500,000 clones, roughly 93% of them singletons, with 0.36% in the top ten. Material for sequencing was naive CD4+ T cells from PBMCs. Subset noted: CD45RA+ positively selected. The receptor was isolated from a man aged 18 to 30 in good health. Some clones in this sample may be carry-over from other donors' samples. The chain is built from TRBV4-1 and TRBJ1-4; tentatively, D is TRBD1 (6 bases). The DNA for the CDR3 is TGCGCCAGCAGCCAGTACGGGGGGGGCTCTAATGAAAAACTGTTTTTT. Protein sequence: CASSQYGGGSNEKLFF.